This TCR beta chain is from a study of siplizumab effects on memory and regulatory T cells. Broader study findings: Many proliferating CD4+ or CD8+ clones remained unclassified. Roughly 80-96% of them could not be assigned either a naive or a memory phenotype. The diversity of naive T cells seemed greater than that of memory cells, and their alloresponse contribution seemed major. Whether the proliferating Tregs (from siplizumab cultures) were suppressive was not confirmed.

Clones were read by immunoSEQ multiplex PCR, and TCRdb kept only the in-frame ones, dropping some. This sample has tens of thousands of clones; more than 80% occur once, and the top ten carry approximately 30%. Worth noting for this clone: Its specificity is unknown.

Germline CDR1 reads SGDLS; CDR2 reads YYNGEE. This CDR3 has 17 amino acids. The V end was cut by 0 bases, the J end by 3 bases, with 16 bases between. V is TRBV9 and J is TRBJ2-4; D perhaps matches TRBD1 (5 bases). This receptor was taken from a human donor in good health. Source material: CD8+ T cells sorted from blood. In DNA, the CDR3 is TGTGCCAGCAGCGTAGAGTGGGCAGGGCAGGACAAAAACATTCAGTACTTC. Its protein product is CASSVEWAGQDKNIQYF. Combining the CDR3 with reference TRBV9 and TRBJ2-4 gives the whole variable domain DSGVTQTPKHLITATGQRVTLRCSPRSGDLSVYWYQQSLDQGLQFLIQYYNGEERAKGNILERFSAQQFPDLHSELNLSSLELGDSALYFCASSVEWAGQDKNIQYFGAGTRLSVL.